The 15 T cell receptor beta chains below all came from one sample that was sequenced in a study of blood T cells in healthy people across ages. Using a J-beta primer mix together with a sample-barcoded 5' primer, a second PCR was run for about 7 to 12 cycles. TCRdb re-derived calls from the 5' RACE reads in MiXCR, one entry per CDR3 protein. The data contain around 800,000 distinct CDR3 sequences, roughly 53% of them singletons. Source material: blood. The receptors originated from a man older than 75 in good health.

The rearrangement links TRBV27 to TRBJ2-1; a weak D match, TRBD2 (6 bases). The CDR3 loop spans 11 amino acids. V was trimmed by 8 bases and J by 12 bases, leaving 14 bases between them. Looked up from germline, CDR1 is MNHEY and CDR2 is SMNVEV (reference sequence). The CDR3, as DNA: TGTGCCAGCGGAGTTCGGAGGGCGCAGTTCTTC. Its protein product is CASGVRRAQFF.

This chain connects TRBV18 to TRBJ1-1; TRBD1 is a possible D gene (5 bases). Germline CDR1 reads KGHSH; CDR2 reads LQKENI. The CDR3 spans 15 residues. Trimming took off 3 bases at V and 5 bases at J, with 16 bases between the two ends. The CDR3 nucleotides read TGTGCCAGCTCACCGATGGGGGGTCCTGGAACTGAAGCTTTCTTT. Protein: CASSPMGGPGTEAFF.

This clonotype appeared a few times. The genes are TRBV11-2 and TRBJ2-7; D not certain. Germline values: CDR1 SGHAT, CDR2 FQNNGV. V shed 1 base and J shed 0 bases, with 7 bases lying between them. The CDR3 length is 14 residues. CDR3 coding DNA: TGTGCCAGCAGCTTAGTCGCGGACTCCTACGAGCAGTACTTC. This translates into CASSLVADSYEQYF.

The rearrangement joins TRBV20-1 to TRBJ2-1; 8 nucleotides align to TRBD2. The V gene's germline CDR1 is DFQATT and CDR2 SNEGSKA (reference sequence). The CDR3 is 15 residues long. V lost 5 bases and J lost 8; bases outside the gene matches: 14. The CDR3 DNA is TGCAGTGCTCGGAGGGTGGCTAGCGGGTACGATGAGCAGTTCTTC. This gives the protein CSARRVASGYDEQFF.

The J gene is TRBJ2-5, the V gene TRBV4-1, with 9 positions matching TRBD2. This CDR3 is 17 amino acids long. With V trimmed by 0 bases and J by 3 bases, 8 bases remained unmatched. Germline-derived CDR1 and CDR2 are MGHRA and YSYEKL. CDR3 DNA sequence: TGCGCCAGCAGCCAAGATCGGGTAGCGGGGGCTAAAGAGACCCAGTACTTC. It specifies CASSQDRVAGAKETQYF.

The chain links TRBV13 to TRBJ2-1, with 7 bases matching TRBD1. Germline CDR1 is PRHDT and CDR2 is FYEKMQ (reference sequence). The CDR3 is 16 residues long. With V trimmed by 0 bases and J by 4 bases, 6 bases remained unmatched. The CDR3 here is CASSLGRIRGYNEQFF. The CDR3 DNA reads as TGTGCCAGCAGCTTAGGGAGGATCAGGGGGTACAATGAGCAGTTCTTC.

The V call is TRBV7-6, the J call TRBJ2-6; the D gene is possibly TRBD2 (5 bases). The CDR3 length is 16 residues. The germline V gene has CDR1 SGHVS and CDR2 FNYEAQ. V lost 0 bases and J lost 1, with 7 bases in between. The CDR3 loop is CASSLAKRSGANVLTF. The CDR3 bases are TGTGCCAGCAGCTTAGCGAAGCGGTCTGGGGCCAACGTCCTGACTTTC.

This clonotype was observed a few times. The CDR3 here is CSARGRDVENIQYF. The CDR3 region has the DNA TGCAGTGCTAGAGGGAGAGACGTCGAAAACATTCAGTACTTC. The chain couples TRBV20-1 to TRBJ2-4; D not resolved. V was shortened by 1 base and J by 5 bases, with 12 bases between the two germline ends. The length of the CDR3 is 14 residues. Germline V gene sequence: CDR1 DFQATT, CDR2 SNEGSKA (reference sequence).

V gene TRBV6-5 combines with J gene TRBJ2-2; D ambiguous. The germline CDR1 and CDR2 sequences are MNHEY and SVGAGI. The V end lost 6 bases, the J end lost 8 bases, and 16 bases lay between the germline ends. The CDR3 extends over 14 amino acids. Here the CDR3 reads CASRQTSLTGELFF. The CDR3 DNA follows: TGTGCCAGCAGGCAGACCAGTTTGACAGGGGAGCTGTTTTTT.

The chain couples TRBV11-2 to TRBJ2-3, with 11 bases lining up with TRBD2. The CDR3 consists of 16 residues. V was pared by 6 bases and J by 14 bases, with 19 bases of the junction left unmatched. Germline V CDR1 and CDR2: SGHAT, FQNNGV. This chain's CDR3 is CASSSRLAGWNRYAYF. The CDR3 DNA sequence: TGTGCCAGCAGTTCTCGACTAGCGGGGTGGAACAGATACGCGTATTTT.

The chain employs TRBV20-1 and TRBJ2-7; a possible D gene is TRBD1 (6 bases). V shed 5 bases and J shed 9 bases, with 11 bases lying between them. Germline V gene data show CDR1 as DFQATT and CDR2 as SNEGSKA (reference sequence). The CDR3 is 10 amino acids. The CDR3 sequence: CSADQQGQYF. The DNA of the CDR3 is TGCAGTGCTGACCAACAGGGGCAGTACTTC.

Note on this clonotype: Compared with germline, one end of the junction differs, possibly owing to a read error. The V gene is TRBV12-3 or TRBV12-4, the J gene TRBJ1-1; D is undetermined. The CDR3 length is 15 residues. The CDR3 loop is CASSSWRLTNTEALF. The DNA of the CDR3 is TGTGCCAGCAGTTCCTGGAGGCTGACTAACACTGAAGCTCTCTTT.

This clonotype was counted only a few times. The chain couples TRBV28 to TRBJ2-7; D may match TRBD1 or TRBD2 (6 bases each). The CDR3 runs to 14 residues. V lost 6 bases to trimming and J lost 2 bases, with 14 bases between them. Germline CDR1 and CDR2: MDHEN and SYDVKM. The CDR3 sequence is CASSRRGAAYEQYF. In DNA, the CDR3 is TGTGCCAGCAGCCGAAGGGGGGCTGCCTACGAGCAGTACTTC.

The chain carries TRBV29-1 and TRBJ2-1, with 9 positions matching TRBD2. The CDR3 runs to 13 residues. Trimming took 6 bases from V and 9 from J; bases not matched to a gene: 9. Per the germline V gene, CDR1 is SQVTM and CDR2 is ANQGSEA. The CDR3 nucleotides read TGCAGCGTGTCCGGGACTAGCATCTTTGAGCAGTTCTTC. Translating gives CSVSGTSIFEQFF.

The chain has TRBV5-1 and TRBJ2-1; possible D gene TRBD1, 6 bases. The germline gives CDR1 SGHRS, CDR2 YFSETQ. The ends were cut back, 4 bases at V and 0 bases at J, with 11 bases in the middle. The CDR3 covers 15 residues. CDR3 nucleotide sequence: TGCGCCAGCAGCACCTCAGGGGTCTCCTACAATGAGCAGTTCTTC. Encoded protein: CASSTSGVSYNEQFF.